This T cell receptor beta chain stems from a study of control samples from healthy donors and cancer patients. Clones were read by immunoSEQ multiplex PCR, and TCRdb kept only the in-frame ones, dropping some. The sample contains approximately 97,000 clones, approximately 86% of which appear only once. This clone was observed a handful of times. Germline trimming cut 5 bases from V and 2 bases from J; bases unmatched to any gene: 9. CDR1 is MDHEN and CDR2 is SYDVKM in the germline V gene. The CDR3 length is 16 residues. The receptor comes from a man in his thirties or forties in good health. The material sequenced was blood. V is TRBV28 and J is TRBJ1-3, with TRBD1 matching 7 bases. The CDR3 nucleotides are TGTGCCAGCAGTCTAAAATCAGGGGGTGCTGGAAACACCATATATTTT. Its protein is CASSLKSGGAGNTIYF.